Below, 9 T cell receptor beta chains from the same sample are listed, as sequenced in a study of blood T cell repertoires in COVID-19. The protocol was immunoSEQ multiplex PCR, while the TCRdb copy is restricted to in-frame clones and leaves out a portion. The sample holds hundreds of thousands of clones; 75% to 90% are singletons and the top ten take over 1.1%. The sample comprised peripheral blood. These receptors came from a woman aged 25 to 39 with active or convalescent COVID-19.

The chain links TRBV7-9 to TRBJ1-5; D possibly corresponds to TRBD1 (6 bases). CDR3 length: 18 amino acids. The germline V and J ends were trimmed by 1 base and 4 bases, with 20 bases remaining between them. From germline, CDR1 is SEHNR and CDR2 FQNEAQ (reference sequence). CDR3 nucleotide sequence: TGTGCCAGCAGCTTAGTCGCCGGGGAAACAGGGTTTAATCAGCCCCAGCATTTT. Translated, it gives CASSLVAGETGFNQPQHF.

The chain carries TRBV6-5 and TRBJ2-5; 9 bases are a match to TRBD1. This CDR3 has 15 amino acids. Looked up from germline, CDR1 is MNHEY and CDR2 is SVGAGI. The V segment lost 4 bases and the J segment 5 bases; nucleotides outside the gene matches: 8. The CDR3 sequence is CASSLTGGIGETQYF. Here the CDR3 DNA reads TGTGCCAGCAGTTTGACAGGGGGTATCGGGGAGACCCAGTACTTC.

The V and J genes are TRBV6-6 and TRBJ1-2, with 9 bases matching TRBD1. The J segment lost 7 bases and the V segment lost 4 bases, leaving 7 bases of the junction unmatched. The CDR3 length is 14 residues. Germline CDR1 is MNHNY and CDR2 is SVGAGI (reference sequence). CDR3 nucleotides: TGTGCCAGCAGTTCCCGGACAGGGGAGAGTGGCTACACCTTC. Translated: CASSSRTGESGYTF.

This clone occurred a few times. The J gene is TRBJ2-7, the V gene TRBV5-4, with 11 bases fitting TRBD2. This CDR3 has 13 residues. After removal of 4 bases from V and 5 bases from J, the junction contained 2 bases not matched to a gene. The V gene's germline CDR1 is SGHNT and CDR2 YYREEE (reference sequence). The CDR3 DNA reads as TGTGCCAGCAGCGTAGCGGGGGGGAACGAGCAGTACTTC. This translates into CASSVAGGNEQYF.

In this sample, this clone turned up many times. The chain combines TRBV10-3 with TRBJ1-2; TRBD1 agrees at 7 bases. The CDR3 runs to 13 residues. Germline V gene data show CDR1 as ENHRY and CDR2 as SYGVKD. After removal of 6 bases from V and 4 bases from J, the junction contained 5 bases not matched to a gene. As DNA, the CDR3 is TGTGCCATCAGAACAGGGGATGTCTATGGCTACACCTTC. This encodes CAIRTGDVYGYTF.

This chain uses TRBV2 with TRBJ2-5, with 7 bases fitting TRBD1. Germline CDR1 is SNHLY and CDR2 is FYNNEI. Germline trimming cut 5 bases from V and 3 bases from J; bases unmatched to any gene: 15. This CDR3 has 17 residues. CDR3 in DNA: TGTGCCAGCAGTATGTTTAAAGGCGACAGGGCCGAAGAGACCCAGTACTTC. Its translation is CASSMFKGDRAEETQYF.

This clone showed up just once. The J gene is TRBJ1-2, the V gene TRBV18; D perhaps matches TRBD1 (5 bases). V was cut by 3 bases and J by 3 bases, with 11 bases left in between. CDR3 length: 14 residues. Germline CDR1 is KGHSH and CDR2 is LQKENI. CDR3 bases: TGTGCCAGCTCACCTCCGGGCAGGGACTATGGCTACACCTTC. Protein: CASSPPGRDYGYTF.

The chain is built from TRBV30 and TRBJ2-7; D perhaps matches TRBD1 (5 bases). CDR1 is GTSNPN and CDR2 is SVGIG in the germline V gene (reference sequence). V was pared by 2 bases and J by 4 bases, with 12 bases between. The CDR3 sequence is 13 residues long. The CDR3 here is CAWSLRAGYEQYF. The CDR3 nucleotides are TGTGCCTGGAGTCTCAGGGCTGGGTACGAGCAGTACTTC. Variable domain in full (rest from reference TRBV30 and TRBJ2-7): SQTIHQWPATLVQPVGSPLSLECTVEGTSNPNLYWYRQAAGRGLQLLFYSVGIGQISSEVPQNLSASRPQDRQFILSSKKLLLSDSGFYLCAWSLRAGYEQYFGPGTRLTVT.

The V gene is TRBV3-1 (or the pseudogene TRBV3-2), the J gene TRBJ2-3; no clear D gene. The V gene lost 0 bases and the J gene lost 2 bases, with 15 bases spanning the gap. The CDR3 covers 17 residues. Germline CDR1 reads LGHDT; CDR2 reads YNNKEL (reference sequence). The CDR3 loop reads CASSQEVRFSSTDTQYF. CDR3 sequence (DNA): TGTGCCAGCAGCCAAGAGGTCAGGTTCTCCTCCACAGATACGCAGTATTTT.